What follows are 19 T cell receptor beta chains derived from one specimen sequenced in a study of control samples from healthy donors and cancer patients. The assay was immunoSEQ multiplex PCR, and TCRdb's table has in-frame clones only and misses some. Recorded here are about 200,000 clones; the top ten clones represent roughly 2%. Input material: blood. The receptors here all came from a woman aged 25-40 years in good health.

The chain couples TRBV11-3 to TRBJ1-2, with D tentatively TRBD1 (5 bases). The CDR3 is 14 residues long. CDR1 is SGHNT, CDR2 YENEEA, per germline. Between the trimmed V and J ends, which lost 6 bases and 8 bases, there was a span of 19 bases. The CDR3 region has the DNA TGTGCCAGCAGGGGAAGGGTCCAGGGAGAAGGCTACACCTTC. It yields the protein CASRGRVQGEGYTF.

The chain carries TRBV9 and TRBJ2-5; D is possibly TRBD1 or TRBD2 (6 bases each). Germline values: CDR1 SGDLS, CDR2 YYNGEE. The CDR3 loop spans 15 amino acids. With 5 bases removed from V and 1 base from J, the gap between germline ends came to 15 bases. The CDR3 region is CASSFARGGQETQYF. The CDR3 DNA follows: TGTGCCAGCAGTTTCGCCAGGGGAGGCCAAGAGACCCAGTACTTC.

The rearrangement uses TRBV5-6 and TRBJ1-2; a possible D gene is TRBD1 (5 bases). V was pared by 2 bases and J by 2 bases, with 7 bases between. The germline CDR1 and CDR2 sequences are SGHDT and YYEEEE. The CDR3 totals 13 residues. DNA for the CDR3: TGTGCCAGCAGCTTCCAGGGAAACTATGGCTACACCTTC. Translated: CASSFQGNYGYTF.

The rearrangement joins TRBV15 to TRBJ2-3; D gene uncertain. The CDR3 runs to 14 residues. V was trimmed by 1 base and J by 4 bases, leaving 9 bases between them. CDR1 and CDR2 (germline): LNHNV, YYDKDF (reference sequence). The chain's CDR3 is CATSRGHRSDTQYF. The CDR3 DNA follows: TGTGCCACCAGCAGAGGCCACCGTTCAGATACGCAGTATTTT.

This chain uses TRBV2 with TRBJ1-1; no clear D. The CDR3 totals 13 residues. V dropped 6 bases and J dropped 7 bases, with 15 bases sitting between them. CDR1 and CDR2 (germline): SNHLY, FYNNEI. The CDR3 sequence is CASRKDASFEAFF. For the CDR3, the DNA is TGTGCCAGCAGAAAGGACGCATCGTTTGAAGCTTTCTTT.

The V and J genes are TRBV27 and TRBJ1-2, with a weak D call TRBD1 (6 bases). The V end was cut by 2 bases, the J end by 6 bases, with 10 bases between. This CDR3 region has 13 residues. The germline V gene encodes CDR1 MNHEY and CDR2 SMNVEV (reference sequence). The CDR3 here is CASSLAQGHGYTF. CDR3 nucleotide sequence: TGTGCCAGCAGTTTAGCACAGGGCCATGGCTACACCTTC.

The chain is built from TRBV12-3 or TRBV12-4 and TRBJ2-1; D tentatively reads TRBD1 or TRBD2 (5 bases each). The CDR3 length is 12 residues. Trimming removed 0 bases from V and 9 bases from J, with 6 bases in between. Here the CDR3 reads CASSLARGEQFF. In nucleotides, the CDR3 is TGTGCCAGCAGTTTAGCGAGGGGTGAGCAGTTCTTC.

The rearrangement joins TRBV19 to TRBJ1-5; tentatively, D is TRBD1 (6 bases). The CDR3 has 18 residues. Germline V gene sequence: CDR1 LNHDA, CDR2 SQIVND (reference sequence). V lost 4 bases and J 1 base, leaving 20 bases between the germline ends. The CDR3 sequence is CASSTRTPGEGSNQPQHF. In nucleotides, the CDR3 is TGTGCCAGTAGTACGCGTACTCCAGGGGAGGGGAGCAATCAGCCCCAGCATTTT. Using reference TRBV19 and TRBJ1-5 for the parts outside the CDR3, the full variable domain is DGGITQSPKYLFRKEGQNVTLSCEQNLNHDAMYWYRQDPGQGLRLIYYSQIVNDFQKGDIAEGYSVSREKKESFPLTVTSAQKNPTAFYLCASSTRTPGEGSNQPQHFGDGTRLSIL.

The chain uses TRBV9 and TRBJ2-3; no clear D. Trimming pared 3 bases from V and 3 bases from J, leaving 11 bases between. From germline, CDR1 is SGDLS and CDR2 YYNGEE. The CDR3 loop spans 14 amino acids. The CDR3 nucleotides are TGTGCCAGCAGCGCCTCCCCGTCGACAGATACGCAGTATTTT. Residues: CASSASPSTDTQYF.

This chain connects TRBV5-4 to TRBJ2-1; D may be TRBD2 (6 bases). Per germline, CDR1 SGHNT and CDR2 YYREEE (reference sequence). Trimming stripped 4 bases from V and 0 bases from J, with 17 bases between. The CDR3 extends over 17 amino acids. The CDR3 protein is CASSVGTARSSYNEQFF. Written as DNA, the CDR3 is TGTGCCAGCAGCGTAGGGACTGCCCGGAGCTCCTACAATGAGCAGTTCTTC.

V is TRBV2 and J is TRBJ2-1; D uncertain. The germline V gene has CDR1 SNHLY and CDR2 FYNNEI. The V gene lost 3 bases and the J gene lost 11 bases, with 14 bases spanning the gap. There are 13 residues in the CDR3. As DNA, the CDR3 is TGTGCCAGCAGTGAGATCACGGAGACTCAGCAGTTCTTC. It codes for CASSEITETQQFF.

The chain recombines TRBV6-2 or TRBV6-3 with TRBJ2-3; D is undetermined. V lost 5 bases and J lost 5, with 8 bases in between. Germline V CDR1 and CDR2: MNHEY, SVGEGT. CDR3 length equals 12 residues. CDR3 nucleotide sequence: TGTGCCAGCAGTCCCTCCGGAGATACGCAGTATTTT. This gives the protein CASSPSGDTQYF.

The gene calls are TRBV4-1 and TRBJ1-6; 10 positions agree with TRBD1. The CDR3 sequence is 15 residues long. Looked up from germline, CDR1 is MGHRA and CDR2 is YSYEKL. V trimming: 1 base; J trimming: 12 bases; junction bases outside the gene matches: 6. Here the CDR3 reads CASSQGGTGVGPLHF. As DNA, the CDR3 is TGCGCCAGCAGCCAAGGGGGGACAGGGGTTGGACCCCTCCACTTT.

The rearrangement joins TRBV7-8 to TRBJ1-1; tentative D call: TRBD1 (5 bases). Germline loops: CDR1 SGHVS, CDR2 FQNEAQ. Trimming removed 5 bases from V and 1 base from J, with 8 bases in between. The CDR3 is made up of 13 amino acids. CDR3 coding DNA: TGTGCCAGCAGCAGCGGGACGAACACTGAAGCTTTCTTT. This encodes CASSSGTNTEAFF. Full variable domain (rest looked up from reference TRBV7-8 and TRBJ1-1): GAGVSQSPRYKVAKRGQDVALRCDPISGHVSLFWYQQALGQGPEFLTYFQNEAQLDKSGLPSDRFFAERPEGSVSTLKIQRTQQEDSAVYLCASSSGTNTEAFFGQGTRLTVV.

This chain connects TRBV30 to TRBJ1-4, with D possibly matching TRBD1 (6 bases). V lost 8 bases to trimming and J lost 7 bases, with 17 bases between them. The CDR3 totals 13 residues. Germline V gives CDR1 GTSNPN, CDR2 SVGIG (reference sequence). CDR3 coding DNA: TGTGCCGCAGGTGGGGGCGGAGGTGAAAAACTGTTTTTT. Amino acid sequence: CAAGGGGGEKLFF.

This chain uses TRBV6-1 with TRBJ1-1; D remains unclear. This CDR3 comprises 15 residues. Trimming left V 2 bases short and J 1 base short, with 11 bases between. Germline V gene data show CDR1 as MNHNS and CDR2 as SASEGT. CDR3 sequence: CASSELGRTNTEAFF. CDR3 DNA sequence: TGTGCCAGCAGTGAACTAGGACGGACGAACACTGAAGCTTTCTTT.

V usage is TRBV7-9 and J usage is TRBJ1-2; unclear D gene. Germline CDR1 reads SEHNR; CDR2 reads FQNEAQ (reference sequence). Trimming left V 4 bases short and J 2 bases short, with 11 bases between. The CDR3 consists of 14 residues. CDR3 residues: CASSSKPGNYGYTF. The CDR3 DNA follows: TGTGCCAGCAGCTCAAAGCCTGGGAACTATGGCTACACCTTC.

This chain links TRBV4-1 with TRBJ2-1; D not resolved. Germline-derived CDR1 and CDR2 are MGHRA and YSYEKL. The CDR3 has 14 residues. V was trimmed by 0 bases and J by 9 bases, leaving 12 bases between them. The CDR3 DNA reads TGCGCCAGCAGCCAAGATCCGGAAGTACGTGAGCAGTTCTTC. This sequence encodes CASSQDPEVREQFF.

The J gene is TRBJ1-2, the V gene TRBV5-1; D might be TRBD1 (5 bases). The length of the CDR3 is 16 residues. Per the germline V gene, CDR1 is SGHRS and CDR2 is YFSETQ. Trimming took 9 bases from V and 3 from J, leaving 24 bases between them. The CDR3 coding sequence is TGCGCCAACCGAGGGGCTCTTGTGGGTCTAGACTATGGCTACACCTTC. Residues: CANRGALVGLDYGYTF.